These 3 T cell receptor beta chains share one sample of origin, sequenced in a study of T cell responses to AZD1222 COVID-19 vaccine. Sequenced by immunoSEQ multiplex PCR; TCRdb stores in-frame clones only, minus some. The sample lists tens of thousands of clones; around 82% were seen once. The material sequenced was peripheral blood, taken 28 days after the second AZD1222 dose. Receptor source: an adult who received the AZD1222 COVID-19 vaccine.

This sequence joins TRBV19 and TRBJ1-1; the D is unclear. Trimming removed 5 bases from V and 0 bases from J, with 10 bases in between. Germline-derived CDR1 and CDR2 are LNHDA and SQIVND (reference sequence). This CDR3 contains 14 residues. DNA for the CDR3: TGTGCCAGTAGTTTATCTGTGTTGAACACTGAAGCTTTCTTT. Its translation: CASSLSVLNTEAFF. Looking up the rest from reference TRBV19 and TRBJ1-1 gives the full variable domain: DGGITQSPKYLFRKEGQNVTLSCEQNLNHDAMYWYRQDPGQGLRLIYYSQIVNDFQKGDIAEGYSVSREKKESFPLTVTSAQKNPTAFYLCASSLSVLNTEAFFGQGTRLTVV.

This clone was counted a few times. Here the CDR3 reads CASSSTSGRYHEQFF. DNA of the CDR3: TGTGCCAGCAGTTCGACTAGCGGGAGGTACCATGAGCAGTTCTTC. V gene TRBV7-9 combines with J gene TRBJ2-1, with 13 bases identical to TRBD2. V lost 6 bases, J lost 8 bases, and 7 bases stayed unmatched. CDR1 and CDR2 (germline): SEHNR, FQNEAQ (reference sequence). CDR3 size: 15 residues. Looking up the rest from reference TRBV7-9 and TRBJ2-1 gives the full variable domain: DTGVSQNPRHKITKRGQNVTFRCDPISEHNRLYWYRQTLGQGPEFLTYFQNEAQLEKSRLLSDRFSAERPKGSFSTLEIQRTEQGDSAMYLCASSSTSGRYHEQFFGPGTRLTVL.

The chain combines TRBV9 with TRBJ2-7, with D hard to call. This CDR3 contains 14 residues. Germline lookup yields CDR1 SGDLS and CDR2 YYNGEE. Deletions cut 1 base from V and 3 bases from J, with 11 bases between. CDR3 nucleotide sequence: TGTGCCAGCAGCGTATTACCCGCAGGCTACGAGCAGTACTTC. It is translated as CASSVLPAGYEQYF.